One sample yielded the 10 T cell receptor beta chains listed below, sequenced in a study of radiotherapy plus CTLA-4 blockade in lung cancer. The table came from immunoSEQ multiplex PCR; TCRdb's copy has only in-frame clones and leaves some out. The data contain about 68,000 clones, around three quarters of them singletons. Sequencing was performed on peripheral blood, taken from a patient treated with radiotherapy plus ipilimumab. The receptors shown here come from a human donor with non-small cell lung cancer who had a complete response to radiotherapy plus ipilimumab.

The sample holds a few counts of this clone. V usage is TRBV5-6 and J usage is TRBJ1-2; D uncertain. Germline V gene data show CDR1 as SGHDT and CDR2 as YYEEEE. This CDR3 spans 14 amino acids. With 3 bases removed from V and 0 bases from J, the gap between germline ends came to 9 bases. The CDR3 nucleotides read TGTGCCAGCAGCTACGACACTACTAACTATGGCTACACCTTC. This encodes CASSYDTTNYGYTF. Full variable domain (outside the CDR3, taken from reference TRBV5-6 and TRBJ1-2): DAGVTQSPTHLIKTRGQQVTLRCSPKSGHDTVSWYQQALGQGPQFIFQYYEEEERQRGNFPDRFSGHQFPNYSSELNVNALLLGDSALYLCASSYDTTNYGYTFGSGTRLTVV.

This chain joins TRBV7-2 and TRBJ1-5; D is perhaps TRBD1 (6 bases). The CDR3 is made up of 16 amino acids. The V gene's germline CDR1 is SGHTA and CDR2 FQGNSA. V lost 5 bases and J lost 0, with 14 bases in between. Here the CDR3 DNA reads TGTGCCAGCAGCCCGAGGGGGGGTGATAGCAATCAGCCCCAGCATTTT. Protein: CASSPRGGDSNQPQHF.

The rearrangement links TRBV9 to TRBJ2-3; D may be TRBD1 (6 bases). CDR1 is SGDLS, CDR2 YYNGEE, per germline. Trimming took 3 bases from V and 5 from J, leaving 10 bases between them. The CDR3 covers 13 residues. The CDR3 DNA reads TGTGCCAGCAGCGCCGGACAGTTAGATACGCAGTATTTT. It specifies CASSAGQLDTQYF.

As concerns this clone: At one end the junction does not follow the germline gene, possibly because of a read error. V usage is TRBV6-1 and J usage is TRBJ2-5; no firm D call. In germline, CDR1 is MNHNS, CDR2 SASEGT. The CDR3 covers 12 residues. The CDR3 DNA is TGTGCCAGCACTGAAGCTCGAGAGACCCAGTACTTC. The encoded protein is CASTEARETQYF.

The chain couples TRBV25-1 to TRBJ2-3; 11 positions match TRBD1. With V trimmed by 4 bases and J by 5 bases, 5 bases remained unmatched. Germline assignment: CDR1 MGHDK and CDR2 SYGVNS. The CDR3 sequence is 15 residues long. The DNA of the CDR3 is TGTGCCAGCAGTGGAGGGACAGGGGGGCGAGATACGCAGTATTTT. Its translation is CASSGGTGGRDTQYF.

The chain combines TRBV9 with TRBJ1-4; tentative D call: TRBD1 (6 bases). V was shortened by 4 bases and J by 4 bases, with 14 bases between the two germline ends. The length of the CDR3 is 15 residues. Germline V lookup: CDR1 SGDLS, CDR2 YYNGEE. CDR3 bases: TGTGCCAGCAGCCCGCGACAGGATTTTAATGAAAAACTGTTTTTT. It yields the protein CASSPRQDFNEKLFF.

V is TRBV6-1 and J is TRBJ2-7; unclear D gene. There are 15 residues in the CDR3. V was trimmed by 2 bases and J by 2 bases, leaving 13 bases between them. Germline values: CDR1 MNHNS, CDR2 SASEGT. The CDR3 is CASSEMASSPYEQYV. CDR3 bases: TGTGCCAGCAGTGAAATGGCGAGCAGCCCCTACGAGCAGTACGTC.

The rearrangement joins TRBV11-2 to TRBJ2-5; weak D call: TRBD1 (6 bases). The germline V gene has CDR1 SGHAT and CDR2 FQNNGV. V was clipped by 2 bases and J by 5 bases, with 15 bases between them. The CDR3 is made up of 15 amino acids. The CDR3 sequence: CASSLTGTPRETQYF. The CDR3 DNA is TGTGCCAGCAGCTTAACGGGGACACCTCGGGAGACCCAGTACTTC.

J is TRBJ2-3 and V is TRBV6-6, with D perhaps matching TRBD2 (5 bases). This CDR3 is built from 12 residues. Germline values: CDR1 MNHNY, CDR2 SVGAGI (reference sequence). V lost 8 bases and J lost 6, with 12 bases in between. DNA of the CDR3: TGTGCCAGCTCACGGGGTTGGGATACGCAGTATTTT. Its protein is CASSRGWDTQYF.

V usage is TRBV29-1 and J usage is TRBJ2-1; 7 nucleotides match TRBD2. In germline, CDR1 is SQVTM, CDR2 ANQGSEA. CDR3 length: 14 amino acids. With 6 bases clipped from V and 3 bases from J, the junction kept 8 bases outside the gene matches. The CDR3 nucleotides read TGCAGCGTCCAACTAGCGAATATCTACAATGAGCAGTTCTTC. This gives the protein CSVQLANIYNEQFF.